Listed below are T cell receptor beta chains from one sample, sequenced in a study of CD8 T cells in ankylosing spondylitis. TCRdb re-derived calls from the 5' RACE reads in MiXCR, one entry per CDR3 protein. The sample has about 280,000 distinct CDR3 sequences, 20% seen once. The sequenced sample consisted of blood, either unsorted or a sorted T cell fraction (not recorded which). These receptors originate from a male donor with ankylosing spondylitis or in good health (not recorded which). The CDR3 runs from the conserved cysteine through the conserved F or W. The order of the fields is CDR3 DNA, CDR3 protein, clone size, V gene, D gene, J gene. A D gene is named only where the DNA matches it firmly. Clone size is stated in some rows and not others, as once, few, many or a class when expanded.

CDR3 DNA: TGTGCCAGCAGCCCCATAGCGGGGGTCACAGATACGCAGTATTTT; CDR3 protein: CASSPIAGVTDTQYF; clone size: many; V gene: TRBV7-6; D gene: TRBD2; J gene: TRBJ2-3
CDR3 DNA: TGCAGTGCTAGAATAGGGGGGGATAGCAATCAGCCCCAGCATTTT; CDR3 protein: CSARIGGDSNQPQHF; clone size: many; V gene: TRBV20-1; D gene: -; J gene: TRBJ1-5
CDR3 DNA: TGCGCCAGCAGCGGTGGACAGTCTCTAGCCAAAAACATTCAGTACTTC; CDR3 protein: CASSGGQSLAKNIQYF; clone size: -; V gene: TRBV5-1; D gene: -; J gene: TRBJ2-4
CDR3 DNA: TGTGCCAGCAGGGGGGTTAATCAGCCCCAGCATTTT; CDR3 protein: CASRGVNQPQHF; clone size: few; V gene: TRBV2; D gene: -; J gene: TRBJ1-5
CDR3 DNA: TGTGCCAGCAGCCCAGGGCCCCGGTATGGCTACACCTTC; CDR3 protein: CASSPGPRYGYTF; clone size: few; V gene: TRBV28; D gene: -; J gene: TRBJ1-2
CDR3 DNA: TGCGCCAGCAGCCCCTTGCTTTGGAACACCGGGGAGCTGTTTTTT; CDR3 protein: CASSPLLWNTGELFF; clone size: few; V gene: TRBV4-1; D gene: -; J gene: TRBJ2-2
CDR3 DNA: TGTGCCATCAGTGGGGCAGTGAACACTGAAGCTTTCTTT; CDR3 protein: CAISGAVNTEAFF; clone size: -; V gene: TRBV10-3; D gene: -; J gene: TRBJ1-1
CDR3 DNA: TGCGCCAGCAGCCATGGGACTAGCGGGAGGTCGAACACCGGGGAGCTGTTTTTT; CDR3 protein: CASSHGTSGRSNTGELFF; clone size: -; V gene: TRBV5-1; D gene: TRBD2; J gene: TRBJ2-2
CDR3 DNA: TGCGCCAGCAGCCCGGATGGGACAGGGAATTCACCCCTCCACTTT; CDR3 protein: CASSPDGTGNSPLHF; clone size: few; V gene: TRBV5-1; D gene: TRBD1; J gene: TRBJ1-6
CDR3 DNA: TGTGCCATCAGTCCTTCGACAGGGAATGGGGCCAACGTCCTGACTTTC; CDR3 protein: CAISPSTGNGANVLTF; clone size: -; V gene: TRBV10-3; D gene: TRBD1; J gene: TRBJ2-6